Reported below is one TCR beta chain. Its specificity is unknown. In the PCR, 60 Vbeta and 13 Jbeta primers were used. The table came from immunoSEQ multiplex PCR; TCRdb's copy has only in-frame clones and leaves some out. This listing includes 30,000 to 40,000 clones. These data originate in a study of cytomegalovirus exposure and HLA in healthy donors. Findings and caveats of the study: An observed cluster of highly shared sequence variants was recorded as a likely sequencing artifact.

CDR1 is MDHEN, CDR2 SYDVKM, per germline. The ends were cut back, 4 bases at V and 0 bases at J, with 10 bases in the middle. The length of the CDR3 is 15 residues. J is TRBJ2-4 and V is TRBV28; D is possibly TRBD2 (5 bases). The sequence came from a middle-aged woman in good health and CMV-seropositive. Source material: PBMCs. The CDR3 DNA is TGTGCCAGCAGTTCCGGGGAGATAGCCAAAAACATTCAGTACTTC. Residues: CASSSGEIAKNIQYF.